A single sample is the source of the 21 T cell receptor beta chains below, sequenced in a study of circulating CD8 cells and anti-PD-1 response in melanoma. Sorting of live CD3+CD8+TCRalphabeta+ cells by PD-1 and/or TIGIT gave four subsets. The QIAseq Immune Repertoire TCR panel built the libraries from 15 ng of total RNA. TCRdb reanalysed the reads using MiXCR and keeps one entry per CDR3 protein. Among roughly 2,300 distinct CDR3 sequences listed, 7.9% were seen once. Sequenced material: CD8+ T cells from PBMCs, taken at baseline or after one month of anti-PD-1 therapy (not recorded which). All receptors come from a human donor with melanoma.

With respect to this clonotype: A read error is possible here, since a much larger clone lies one base away. Without the conserved terminal phenylalanine or tryptophan, this CDR3 likely stems from a read error. This rearrangement joins TRBV6-5 to TRBJ2-7, with D perhaps TRBD1 or TRBD2 (6 bases each). Germline V gene data show CDR1 as MNHEY and CDR2 as SVGAGI. CDR3 size: 13 residues. V lost 0 bases and J 8 bases, leaving 11 bases between the germline ends. Here the CDR3 reads CASSYSGGLQQYL. DNA of the CDR3: TGTGCCAGCAGTTACTCGGGGGGCTTACAGCAGTACCTC.

The chain employs TRBV6-5 and TRBJ2-5, with D unclear. This CDR3 is 14 amino acids long. Trimming shortened V by 7 bases and J by 3 bases, and 15 bases separated the two germline ends. CDR1 is MNHEY, CDR2 SVGAGI, per germline. The CDR3 nucleotides are TGTGCCAGCACGGTGTTAGTCCCCAAAGAGACCCAGTACTTC. The encoded protein is CASTVLVPKETQYF.

Within the sample, this clonotype is medium-sized (0.01 to 0.1%). The gene calls are TRBV24-1 and TRBJ2-1, with a possible D match to TRBD1 (5 bases). The CDR3 has 14 amino acids. The germline V and J ends were trimmed by 4 bases and 9 bases, with 15 bases remaining between them. Per germline, CDR1 KGHDR and CDR2 SFDVKD. The CDR3 sequence: CATSDPSSGSEQFF. The DNA for the CDR3 is TGTGCCACCAGTGACCCCTCCTCAGGGTCTGAGCAGTTCTTC.

By sample share, this clonotype is medium-sized. This chain uses TRBV29-1 with TRBJ2-1; 16 nucleotides line up with TRBD2. The germline gives CDR1 SQVTM, CDR2 ANQGSEA. V gave up 5 bases and J gave up 8 bases; unmatched junction bases: 6. This CDR3 spans 15 amino acids. CDR3 loop: CSVFSGLAGGHEQFF. CDR3 in DNA: TGCAGCGTTTTCTCGGGACTAGCGGGGGGGCATGAGCAGTTCTTC.

This clonotype rates as medium-sized. The V gene is TRBV19, the J gene TRBJ1-1; D not certain. The germline gives CDR1 LNHDA, CDR2 SQIVND (reference sequence). The CDR3 is 13 amino acids. With 1 base removed from V and 1 base from J, the gap between germline ends came to 4 bases. The CDR3 loop reads CASSIAPNTEAFF. The CDR3 bases are TGTGCCAGTAGTATAGCACCGAACACTGAAGCTTTCTTT. The variable domain in full, with the rest retrieved from reference TRBV19 and TRBJ1-1, is DGGITQSPKYLFRKEGQNVTLSCEQNLNHDAMYWYRQDPGQGLRLIYYSQIVNDFQKGDIAEGYSVSREKKESFPLTVTSAQKNPTAFYLCASSIAPNTEAFFGQGTRLTVV.

This clonotype is medium-sized within its sample. V and J are TRBV19 and TRBJ2-7; 8 nucleotides agree with TRBD2. V shed 4 bases and J 1 base; nucleotides not matched to a gene: 3. Germline V gene sequence: CDR1 LNHDA, CDR2 SQIVND (reference sequence). CDR3 length equals 14 residues. CDR3 sequence: CASSTSGRSYEQYF. Here the CDR3 DNA reads TGTGCCAGTAGTACTAGCGGGCGTTCCTACGAGCAGTACTTC. Drawing the rest from reference TRBV19 and TRBJ2-7, the complete variable domain is DGGITQSPKYLFRKEGQNVTLSCEQNLNHDAMYWYRQDPGQGLRLIYYSQIVNDFQKGDIAEGYSVSREKKESFPLTVTSAQKNPTAFYLCASSTSGRSYEQYFGPGTRLTVT.

Comments on this clonotype: Sequence at one end of the junction differs from germline and may be a read error. The chain is built from TRBV28 and TRBJ1-4; D gene unclear. CDR1 is MDHEN, CDR2 SYDVKM, per germline. CDR3 size: 12 residues. CDR3 amino acids: CASNTGTEKLFF. DNA of the CDR3: TGTGCCAGCAATACCGGTACTGAAAAACTATTTTTT.

The chain is built from TRBV7-9 and TRBJ2-1, with D hard to call. Germline V gene lookup returns CDR1 SEHNR and CDR2 FQNEAQ (reference sequence). This CDR3 spans 11 amino acids. V was cut by 3 bases and J by 8 bases, with 5 bases left in between. DNA for the CDR3: TGTGCCAGCAGCTTTTACGATGAGCAGTTCTTC. Its translation is CASSFYDEQFF.

This clonotype is medium-sized (0.01 to 0.1%). The chain combines TRBV27 with TRBJ2-5; 7 bases are a match to TRBD1. Trimming took 5 bases from V and 0 from J; bases not matched to a gene: 6. The CDR3 consists of 15 residues. In germline, CDR1 is MNHEY, CDR2 SMNVEV (reference sequence). The CDR3: CASSARQGYQETQYF. The CDR3 DNA reads TGTGCCAGCAGTGCACGACAGGGATACCAAGAGACCCAGTACTTC.

This clonotype was counted a few times. This sequence may be a read error, since a much larger clone differs from it by one base. The chain couples TRBV9 to TRBJ2-7; D call uncertain. CDR3 length equals 11 residues. Germline V gives CDR1 SGDLS, CDR2 YYNGEE. CDR3 sequence: CASSFSYELYF. The CDR3 DNA sequence: TGTGCCAGCAGCTTCTCCTACGAGCTGTACTTC.

The gene calls are TRBV19 and TRBJ2-2, with a tentative D call TRBD2 (5 bases). The germline V and J ends were trimmed by 7 bases and 16 bases, with 19 bases remaining between them. Germline lookup yields CDR1 LNHDA and CDR2 SQIVND (reference sequence). The CDR3 consists of 12 residues. CDR3 coding DNA: TGTGCCAGTACTCCCCGCCCCGGGAAGCCGTTTTTT. Residues: CASTPRPGKPFF.

This clonotype is labeled as medium-sized. The chain carries TRBV19 and TRBJ2-7, with D perhaps TRBD2 (5 bases). The germline V and J ends were trimmed by 10 bases and 3 bases, with 16 bases remaining between them. This CDR3 has 13 residues. CDR1 LNHDA and CDR2 SQIVND come from the germline V gene (reference sequence). The CDR3 DNA is TGTGCCACCGGCTTTGGGGAGAGCTACGAGCAGTACTTC. It specifies CATGFGESYEQYF.

Judged by abundance, this clonotype is medium-sized. The chain carries TRBV28 and TRBJ2-5; TRBD1 might be the D (6 bases). The germline V and J ends were trimmed by 5 bases and 2 bases, with 12 bases remaining between them. CDR3 length equals 14 residues. Germline assignment: CDR1 MDHEN and CDR2 SYDVKM. The CDR3 DNA sequence: TGTGCCAGCAGTGATCCAGGGGAACAAGAGACCCAGTACTTC. It is translated as CASSDPGEQETQYF.

This clonotype is labeled as medium-sized. J is TRBJ2-7 and V is TRBV4-1, with TRBD1 identical over 8 bases. The ends lost 1 base at V and 7 bases at J; junction bases unmatched: 6. Per the germline V gene, CDR1 is MGHRA and CDR2 is YSYEKL. The CDR3 contains 14 residues. The CDR3 nucleotides read TGCGCCAGCAGCCAAGCGCAGGGGGCGGGGGAGCAGTACTTC. Its translation: CASSQAQGAGEQYF.

The V and J genes are TRBV24-1 and TRBJ2-2; 10 bases align to TRBD2. From germline, CDR1 is KGHDR and CDR2 SFDVKD. Trimming removed 3 bases from V and 5 bases from J; junction bases left unmatched: 2. This CDR3 spans 15 amino acids. The CDR3 is CATSDSGGETGELFF. The CDR3 nucleotides are TGTGCCACCAGTGATAGCGGGGGGGAGACCGGGGAGCTGTTTTTT.

Within the sample, this clonotype is medium-sized. The CDR3 nucleotides are TGCAGTGCTAGAAGCAGGGATTCGGGCCCCTACGAGCAGTACTTC. Amino acid sequence: CSARSRDSGPYEQYF. The chain recombines TRBV20-1 with TRBJ2-7; D perhaps matches TRBD1 (5 bases). The V end lost 2 bases, the J end lost 2 bases, and 16 bases lay between the germline ends. The CDR3 contains 15 residues. The germline gives CDR1 DFQATT, CDR2 SNEGSKA (reference sequence).

Turning to this clonotype: Compared with germline, one end of the junction differs, possibly owing to a read error. The chain employs TRBV27 and TRBJ1-5; D is ambiguous. The germline V gene has CDR1 MNHEY and CDR2 SMNVEV (reference sequence). The CDR3 totals 14 residues. The CDR3 loop reads CATSNGGSSQPQHF. CDR3 in DNA: TGTGCCACCTCGAACGGTGGTAGCAGTCAGCCCCAGCATTTT.

This clonotype counts as medium-sized. The CDR3 spells CASSGQGTADTQYF. CDR3 DNA sequence: TGTGCCAGCAGCGGACAGGGTACGGCAGATACGCAGTATTTT. The chain uses TRBV9 and TRBJ2-3; 7 bases match TRBD1. The germline CDR1 and CDR2 sequences are SGDLS and YYNGEE. There are 14 residues in the CDR3. V trimming: 3 bases; J trimming: 4 bases; junction bases outside the gene matches: 5.

By proportion, this clonotype is medium-sized. The DNA for the CDR3 is TGCAGTGCAACCGTCGGCTCCTACGAGCAGTACTTC. Translated, it gives CSATVGSYEQYF. This chain uses TRBV20-1 with TRBJ2-7; D is uncertain. Germline-derived CDR1 and CDR2 are DFQATT and SNEGSKA (reference sequence). The CDR3 contains 12 residues. The V end lost 6 bases, the J end lost 0 bases, and 9 bases lay between the germline ends.

This clonotype qualifies as medium-sized. This chain links TRBV2 with TRBJ2-7; 11 nucleotides line up with TRBD2. This CDR3 has 14 amino acids. V lost 6 bases and J lost 4; bases outside the gene matches: 5. The V gene's germline CDR1 is SNHLY and CDR2 FYNNEI. CDR3 bases: TGTGCCAGCAGCCCCGGGACTAGCGGATACGAGCAGTACTTC. Amino acids: CASSPGTSGYEQYF.

This clonotype is medium-sized (0.01 to 0.1%) by share. In nucleotides, the CDR3 is TGTGCCAGCGGGACGAACACTGAAGCTTTCTTT. Translation gives CASGTNTEAFF. The chain combines TRBV28 with TRBJ1-1, with a possible D match to TRBD1 (5 bases). Deletions cut 8 bases from V and 1 base from J, with 5 bases between. The CDR3 runs 11 residues. CDR1 is MDHEN and CDR2 is SYDVKM in the germline V gene.